This T cell receptor beta chain was found in a study of Tregs in tolerant kidney transplant recipients. Regarding the study as a whole: Donor-specific Treg expansion exceeded global Treg expansion in tolerant patients, suggesting antigen drive. Few patients were studied, so findings need validation in larger groups. No direct test of biological reproducibility was done here.

V lost 4 bases to trimming and J lost 5 bases, with 18 bases between them. The CDR3 has 15 residues. The germline V gene encodes CDR1 SGHNT and CDR2 YYREEE (reference sequence). After 6 to 7 days with irradiated graft donor PBMCs, CFSE-labeled recipient PBMCs were FACS-sorted. Produced via immunoSEQ multiplex PCR; TCRdb's table is partial and in-frame only. Its table records roughly 990 clones. This clone is labeled medium-sized based on frequency. Antigen specificity is unknown. The CDR3 extends 3 residues past the end of the read, so its final part is completed from the germline J gene. This TCR was sampled from a human patient who received a combined kidney and bone marrow transplant. The V call is TRBV5-4, the J call TRBJ1-1, with D possibly being TRBD1 (6 bases). Material: CD4+ T cells from blood cultured with allogeneic cells, obtained before the transplant. CDR3 residues: CASSVGAKGGTEAFF. Partial CDR3 DNA: TGTGCCAGCAGCGTGGGGGCCAAGGGGGGGACTGAA.